The rows below give T cell receptor beta chains drawn from one sample of a study of OX40 agonist ivuxolimab in advanced cancers. Sequencing used immunoSEQ multiplex PCR; TCRdb keeps in-frame clones, though not all of them. This table has approximately 27,000 clones, approximately 81% appearing once. Here the sequenced sample was CD4+ or CD8+ T cells sorted from blood, taken in a trial of the OX40 agonist ivuxolimab. The receptor set was obtained from an adult with an advanced solid tumor such as melanoma, head and neck, liver or kidney cancer. CDR3s include the opening cysteine and the closing phenylalanine or tryptophan. The order of the fields is clone size, J gene, D gene, V gene, CDR3 protein, CDR3 DNA. A D gene is named only where the DNA matches it firmly. Clone size is given for some rows only: seen once, a few or many times, or a class if the clone is expanded.

>-|TRBJ1-3|-|TRBV6-1
CASILLEPGNTIYF
TGTGCCAGCATCCTCCTGGAGCCCGGAAACACCATATATTTT
>-|TRBJ1-1|TRBD1|TRBV6-6
CASSFDRGTEAFF
TGTGCCAGCAGTTTCGACAGGGGAACTGAAGCTTTCTTT
>-|TRBJ2-7|-|TRBV6-6
CASSYSGAGTYEQYF
TGTGCCAGCAGTTACTCGGGTGCAGGGACCTACGAGCAGTACTTC
>-|TRBJ1-1|-|TRBV30
CAWSVQTNTEAFF
TGTGCCTGGAGTGTACAAACGAACACTGAAGCTTTCTTT
>-|TRBJ2-3|TRBD1|TRBV25-1
CASSGGTGGRTDTQYF
TGTGCCAGCAGTGGAGGGACAGGGGGCCGCACAGATACGCAGTATTTT
>-|TRBJ1-2|-|TRBV6-1
CASSEGGAYGYTF
TGTGCCAGCAGTGAAGGGGGGGCCTATGGCTACACCTTC
>-|TRBJ1-2|-|TRBV14
CASSPFGRHANYGYTF
TGTGCCAGCAGCCCATTCGGACGGCACGCTAACTATGGCTACACCTTC
>-|TRBJ2-3|-|TRBV11-2
CASSPARGTDTQYF
TGTGCCAGCAGCCCTGCTCGGGGCACAGATACGCAGTATTTT
>-|TRBJ2-2|TRBD2|TRBV4-2
CASHGGAGSNTGELFF
TGTGCCAGCCACGGGGGGGCGGGTTCGAACACCGGGGAGCTGTTTTTT
>-|TRBJ1-1|-|TRBV14
CASRGGRHTEAFF
TGTGCCAGCAGAGGAGGGAGGCACACTGAAGCTTTCTTT
>-|TRBJ1-2|-|TRBV6-1
CASSSTAVNYGYTF
TGTGCCAGCAGTTCGACGGCAGTTAACTATGGCTACACCTTC
>-|TRBJ1-2|-|TRBV6-5
CASSYEGVAYGYTF
TGTGCCAGCAGTTACGAGGGGGTGGCTTATGGCTACACCTTC
>-|TRBJ2-7|-|TRBV6-1
CASRPVSPSYEQYF
TGTGCCAGCAGGCCAGTTAGTCCCTCCTACGAGCAGTACTTC
>-|TRBJ1-4|-|TRBV15
CATSRKELGHWDGKLFF
TGTGCCACCAGCAGAAAAGAGCTGGGACATTGGGATGGAAAACTGTTTTTT
>-|TRBJ1-3|-|TRBV6-5
CASSYQGQYSGNTIYF
TGTGCCAGCAGTTACCAGGGACAATACTCTGGAAACACCATATATTTT
>-|TRBJ1-2|TRBD1|TRBV28
CASSPRGDYGYTF
TGTGCCAGCAGTCCCAGGGGGGACTATGGCTACACCTTC
>-|TRBJ2-5|-|TRBV27
CASSSIGDSQETQYF
TGTGCCAGCAGTTCTATCGGGGATAGCCAAGAGACCCAGTACTTC
>-|TRBJ1-2|TRBD1|TRBV6-6
CASSRGQGVFYTF
TGTGCCAGCAGTAGAGGACAGGGGGTGTTCTACACCTTC
>-|TRBJ2-7|-|TRBV5-5
CASSFGRGDPYEQYF
TGTGCCAGCAGCTTCGGTAGGGGCGATCCCTACGAGCAGTACTTC
>-|TRBJ2-3|-|TRBV5-1
CASSLGLNLPTDTQYF
TGCGCCAGCAGCTTGGGTCTTAACCTACCAACAGATACGCAGTATTTT
>-|TRBJ2-3|TRBD1|TRBV28
CASSLYGQAFTDTQYF
TGTGCCAGCAGTTTATATGGACAGGCATTTACAGATACGCAGTATTTT
>once|TRBJ1-2|-|TRBV6-5
CASSWDGYYGYTF
TGTGCCAGCAGCTGGGACGGATACTATGGCTACACCTTC
>few|TRBJ2-1|-|TRBV30
CAWSVLGYNEQFF
TGTGCCTGGAGTGTACTAGGGTACAATGAGCAGTTCTTC
>-|TRBJ2-7|TRBD2|TRBV7-9
CASSSSRVTSGSYEQYF
TGTGCCAGCAGCTCCTCCCGGGTGACTAGCGGGTCTTACGAGCAGTACTTC
>-|TRBJ1-1|-|TRBV25-1
CASSDVVNTEAFF
TGTGCCAGCAGTGACGTGGTGAACACTGAAGCTTTCTTT
>once|TRBJ2-5|TRBD1|TRBV6-4
CASSGGTGVGETQYF
TGTGCCAGCAGTGGGGGTACAGGGGTTGGAGAGACCCAGTACTTC
>-|TRBJ2-5|-|TRBV6-6
CASSPQGILETQYF
TGTGCCAGCAGTCCTCAAGGGATCTTGGAGACCCAGTACTTC
>-|TRBJ1-2|-|TRBV19
CASGGYGYTF
TGTGCTAGTGGGGGCTATGGCTACACCTTC
>-|TRBJ2-5|-|TRBV10-2
CASSEWLQETQYF
TGCGCCAGCAGTGAGTGGCTTCAAGAGACCCAGTACTTC
>-|TRBJ2-5|TRBD1|TRBV10-3
CAISDPGTGGRETQYF
TGTGCCATCAGTGATCCCGGGACAGGGGGAAGGGAGACCCAGTACTTC
>few|TRBJ2-3|-|TRBV25-1
CASSASFSAQYF
TGTGCCAGCAGTGCCAGCTTTAGCGCGCAGTATTTT
>-|TRBJ2-2|TRBD2|TRBV11-2
CASSPRLTSGGAGELFF
TGTGCCAGCAGCCCTAGGTTGACTAGCGGGGGGGCCGGGGAGCTGTTTTTT
>-|TRBJ1-2|TRBD1|TRBV5-4
CASSLMAGGAYGYTF
TGTGCCAGCAGCTTGATGGCAGGGGGCGCCTATGGCTACACCTTC
>once|TRBJ1-4|TRBD1|TRBV12-5
CASGEQGAVEKLFF
TGTGCTAGTGGGGAACAGGGGGCGGTTGAAAAACTGTTTTTT
>-|TRBJ1-4|-|TRBV5-6
CASTDAQLLNEKLFF
TGTGCCAGCACCGACGCACAGCTCCTTAATGAAAAACTGTTTTTT
>few|TRBJ2-2|-|TRBV27
CASSPPVDTGELFF
TGTGCCAGCAGTCCTCCGGTAGACACCGGGGAGCTGTTTTTT
>-|TRBJ2-7|-|TRBV27
CASSLSRGTYEQYF
TGTGCCAGCAGTTTATCACGGGGGACCTACGAGCAGTACTTC
>few|TRBJ1-2|-|TRBV9
CASSPWGGSYGYTF
TGTGCCAGCAGCCCCTGGGGAGGGAGCTATGGCTACACCTTC
>-|TRBJ2-3|-|TRBV5-1
CASSLADTQYF
TGCGCCAGCAGCCTCGCGGATACGCAGTATTTT
>-|TRBJ1-5|-|TRBV15
CATSGLRGGNQPQHF
TGTGCCACCAGCGGTCTCAGGGGCGGCAATCAGCCCCAGCATTTT
>few|TRBJ2-7|-|TRBV4-1
CASSQDIPPYEQYF
TGCGCCAGCAGCCAAGATATACCGCCCTACGAGCAGTACTTC
>-|TRBJ1-2|-|TRBV6-6
CAGQSADGYTF
TGTGCCGGTCAGAGCGCGGATGGCTACACCTTC